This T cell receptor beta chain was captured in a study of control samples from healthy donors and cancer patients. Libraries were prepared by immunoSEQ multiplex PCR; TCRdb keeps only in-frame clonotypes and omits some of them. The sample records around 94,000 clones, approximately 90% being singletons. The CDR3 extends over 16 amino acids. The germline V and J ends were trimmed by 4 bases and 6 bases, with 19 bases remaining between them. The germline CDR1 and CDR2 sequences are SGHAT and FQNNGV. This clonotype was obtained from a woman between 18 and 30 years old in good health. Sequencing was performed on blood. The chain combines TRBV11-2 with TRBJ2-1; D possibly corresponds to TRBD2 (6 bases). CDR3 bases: TGTGCCAGCAGCTGGGCGGGGATTGGCCCGTCCAATGAGCAGTTCTTC. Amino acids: CASSWAGIGPSNEQFF.